The 21 T cell receptor beta chains below were found in one sample sequenced in a study of blood T cell repertoires in COVID-19. The protocol was immunoSEQ multiplex PCR, while the TCRdb copy is restricted to in-frame clones and leaves out a portion. The repertoire holds some 80,000 clones, with 88% as singletons. Sequenced material: peripheral blood. The receptors were gathered from a human donor in a cohort sampled during active COVID-19.

The chain carries TRBV11-2 and TRBJ2-7, with D perhaps TRBD2 (5 bases). Trimming removed 3 bases at V and 1 base at J, with 13 bases between. The length of the CDR3 is 15 residues. Per germline, CDR1 SGHAT and CDR2 FQNNGV. The CDR3 DNA follows: TGTGCCAGCAGCTTGATGGAGGTGCGATCCTACGAGCAGTACTTC. It translates to CASSLMEVRSYEQYF.

This chain links TRBV2 with TRBJ2-1; TRBD2 matches 7 bases. The CDR3 runs 14 residues. The J segment lost 0 bases and the V segment lost 7 bases, leaving 3 bases of the junction unmatched. Germline loops: CDR1 SNHLY, CDR2 FYNNEI. CDR3 nucleotide sequence: TGTGCCAGCATTGGCGGGAGCTCCTACAATGAGCAGTTCTTC. Translated, it gives CASIGGSSYNEQFF.

The chain employs TRBV9 and TRBJ2-7, with TRBD1 identical over 10 bases. Germline values: CDR1 SGDLS, CDR2 YYNGEE. The V segment lost 0 bases and the J segment 3 bases; nucleotides outside the gene matches: 6. CDR3 length: 16 residues. This CDR3 is CASSVGQGALNYEQYF. CDR3 nucleotides: TGTGCCAGCAGCGTAGGACAGGGGGCCCTTAACTACGAGCAGTACTTC.

V gene TRBV7-8 combines with J gene TRBJ2-2; maybe TRBD1 (6 bases). The V end lost 5 bases, the J end lost 2 bases, and 21 bases lay between the germline ends. There are 18 residues in the CDR3. Per germline, CDR1 SGHVS and CDR2 FQNEAQ. The CDR3 reads CASSRVGQGPLNTGELFF. The CDR3 coding sequence is TGTGCCAGCAGCCGAGTAGGCCAGGGGCCTTTAAACACCGGGGAGCTGTTTTTT.

The V and J genes are TRBV4-1 and TRBJ2-1, with D possibly matching TRBD2 (5 bases). The germline V gene has CDR1 MGHRA and CDR2 YSYEKL. V dropped 5 bases and J dropped 0 bases, with 11 bases sitting between them. This CDR3 has 15 residues. Here the CDR3 reads CASSEGLISYNEQFF. In nucleotides, the CDR3 is TGCGCCAGCAGCGAGGGCCTAATCTCCTACAATGAGCAGTTCTTC.

The V call is TRBV11-2, the J call TRBJ2-3; tentative D call: TRBD2 (6 bases). The CDR3 has 13 amino acids. The V and J ends lost 5 bases and 5 bases respectively, with 11 bases between them. Germline CDR1 reads SGHAT; CDR2 reads FQNNGV. CDR3 sequence: CASSPGVLDTQYF. The CDR3, as DNA: TGTGCCAGCAGCCCGGGGGTTTTAGATACGCAGTATTTT.

The chain carries TRBV19 and TRBJ1-4; D might be TRBD1 (5 bases). This CDR3 has 13 residues. Germline assignment: CDR1 LNHDA and CDR2 SQIVND (reference sequence). The CDR3, as DNA: TGTGCGGTAAAGGGGTACTCTAATGAAAAACTGTTTTTT. Protein sequence: CAVKGYSNEKLFF.

The genes are TRBV7-2 and TRBJ2-1, with TRBD2 as a possible D gene (6 bases). The CDR3 has 15 residues. The V gene's germline CDR1 is SGHTA and CDR2 FQGNSA. Trimming removed 5 bases from V and 0 bases from J, with 11 bases in between. In DNA form, the CDR3 reads TGTGCCAGCAGCCGGGACTTCAGCTCCTACAATGAGCAGTTCTTC. Translated: CASSRDFSSYNEQFF.

The chain joins TRBV6-4 to TRBJ2-2; a possible D gene is TRBD2 (6 bases). Germline V gene sequence: CDR1 MRHNA, CDR2 SNTAGT. V shed 4 bases and J shed 5 bases, with 11 bases lying between them. The CDR3 consists of 14 residues. CDR3 in amino acids: CASSVEGLTGELFF. In DNA, the CDR3 is TGTGCCAGCAGTGTGGAGGGTTTGACCGGGGAGCTGTTTTTT.

A single count supports this clone. The chain carries TRBV19 and TRBJ1-1; unclear D gene. Trimming took off 3 bases at V and 2 bases at J, with 10 bases between the two ends. The CDR3 runs to 14 residues. The germline V gene encodes CDR1 LNHDA and CDR2 SQIVND (reference sequence). In nucleotides, the CDR3 is TGTGCCAGTAGTATGAGGGAGGGTAACACTGAAGCTTTCTTT. It translates to CASSMREGNTEAFF.

This clone occurred a few times. The chain recombines TRBV12-3 or TRBV12-4 with TRBJ1-5, with a weak D call TRBD1 (5 bases). Trimming shortened V by 5 bases and J by 12 bases, and 14 bases separated the two germline ends. The CDR3 is 12 residues long. The CDR3 reads CASSRGSDFQHF. CDR3 nucleotides: TGTGCCAGCAGTCGGGGGTCGGATTTCCAGCATTTT.

The rearrangement joins TRBV6-6 to TRBJ1-2; TRBD1 matches 10 bases. This CDR3 is built from 14 residues. CDR1 and CDR2 (germline): MNHNY, SVGAGI (reference sequence). V lost 6 bases and J lost 2; bases outside the gene matches: 3. CDR3 region: CASRLGQGNYGYTF. As DNA, the CDR3 is TGTGCCAGCAGACTGGGACAGGGGAACTATGGCTACACCTTC.

The chain employs TRBV19 and TRBJ2-1; 7 bases align to TRBD1. The CDR3 is made up of 13 amino acids. The germline V gene has CDR1 LNHDA and CDR2 SQIVND (reference sequence). The V and J ends lost 7 bases and 5 bases, in that order; junction bases with no gene match: 5. In DNA, the CDR3 is TGTGCCAGTACCGGACAGGAGGACAATGAGCAGTTCTTC. This translates into CASTGQEDNEQFF.

The chain recombines TRBV6-5 with TRBJ1-5, with D possibly being TRBD1 (6 bases). The germline CDR1 and CDR2 sequences are MNHEY and SVGAGI. The CDR3 consists of 15 residues. V lost 5 bases to trimming and J lost 0 bases, with 11 bases between them. The CDR3 DNA follows: TGTGCCAGCAGTCTACGGACAGATAGCAATCAGCCCCAGCATTTT. It specifies CASSLRTDSNQPQHF.

A single count supports this clone. The V gene is TRBV4-3, the J gene TRBJ1-4, with D maybe TRBD1 (5 bases). CDR3 length: 17 amino acids. With 1 base removed from V and 7 bases from J, the gap between germline ends came to 19 bases. The germline V gene encodes CDR1 LGHNA and CDR2 YSLEER. The CDR3 nucleotides read TGCGCCAGCAGCCAAGCCTCGCAGGGTCTCAAAACTGAAAAACTGTTTTTT. It specifies CASSQASQGLKTEKLFF.

The chain carries TRBV2 and TRBJ1-5, with a tentative D call TRBD1 (5 bases). The ends were cut back, 4 bases at V and 7 bases at J, with 17 bases in the middle. Germline lookup yields CDR1 SNHLY and CDR2 FYNNEI. There are 15 residues in the CDR3. The CDR3 region has the DNA TGTGCCAGCAGTGGGGAGAGGGGCGCGGGGCAGCCCCAGCATTTT. Its translation is CASSGERGAGQPQHF.

The chain employs TRBV5-5 and TRBJ1-4; D may be TRBD1 (5 bases). Looked up from germline, CDR1 is SGHKS and CDR2 is YYEKEE (reference sequence). V was clipped by 0 bases and J by 7 bases, with 13 bases between them. There are 15 residues in the CDR3. CDR3: CASSLEGLVREKLFF. The CDR3 DNA reads as TGTGCCAGCAGCTTGGAGGGACTGGTACGTGAAAAACTGTTTTTT.

This rearrangement joins TRBV7-6 to TRBJ2-7; 12 nucleotides line up with TRBD1. The CDR3 has 15 residues. Trimming at V came to 5 bases and at J to 3 bases, leaving 5 bases not matched to a gene. Germline-derived CDR1 and CDR2 are SGHVS and FNYEAQ. CDR3 sequence: CASSTGTGGIYEQYF. The DNA of the CDR3 is TGTGCCAGCAGCACCGGGACAGGGGGCATCTACGAGCAGTACTTC.

The CDR3 loop reads CSGAQGARTEAFF. The CDR3 coding sequence is TGCAGCGGAGCACAGGGGGCGCGCACTGAAGCTTTCTTT. The rearrangement joins TRBV29-1 to TRBJ1-1; 9 positions agree with TRBD1. After removal of 7 bases from V and 4 bases from J, the junction contained 7 bases not matched to a gene. Germline loops: CDR1 SQVTM, CDR2 ANQGSEA. The CDR3 length is 13 residues.

The CDR3 coding sequence is TGTGCCAGCAGCAAAGGTCCCTGGACTAGCGAGGCGTCCCCTAGCGGTCTTAACGAGCAGTACTTC. Protein: CASSKGPWTSEASPSGLNEQYF. J is TRBJ2-7 and V is TRBV21-1; TRBD2, the D gene given by the table, was not confirmed from the DNA. TRBV21-1 is noted as a pseudogene. CDR3 size: 22 residues.

The chain links TRBV7-2 to TRBJ2-7; 13 nucleotides line up with TRBD2. CDR1 SGHTA and CDR2 FQGNSA come from the germline V gene. The CDR3 runs 16 residues. V dropped 4 bases and J dropped 7; count of bases not matched to a gene: 10. In DNA form, the CDR3 reads TGTGCCAGCAGCTACGGACTAGCGGGGGCCACGAGGGAGCAGTACTTC. Translation gives CASSYGLAGATREQYF.